This passage covers 27 T cell receptor beta chains from one sample sequenced in a study of shared clonotypes between healthy human individuals. The assay was immunoSEQ multiplex PCR, and TCRdb's table has in-frame clones only and misses some. Among about 1 million clones listed, about 75% were seen once. The source material was memory CD4+ T cells sorted from blood. Subset noted: CD45RA-negative fraction. The receptors come from a young man in good health.

In the case of this clone: Within the sample, other DNA sequences also encode this same CDR3. The V gene is TRBV6-5, the J gene TRBJ2-3, with D uncertain. Deletions cut 7 bases from V and 1 base from J, with 9 bases between. The CDR3 has 13 residues. CDR1 and CDR2 from the germline V gene are MNHEY and SVGAGI. The CDR3 nucleotides are TGTGCCAGCACGAATCCGGGCACAGATACGCAGTATTTT. It encodes CASTNPGTDTQYF.

The CDR3 spells CASSYRETANTEAFF. Written as DNA, the CDR3 is TGTGCCAGCAGTTACAGGGAGACCGCGAACACTGAAGCTTTCTTT. The V and J genes are TRBV6-5 and TRBJ1-1, with D hard to call. The germline V gene has CDR1 MNHEY and CDR2 SVGAGI. This CDR3 contains 15 residues. V shed 2 bases and J shed 1 base, with 11 bases lying between them.

In DNA, the CDR3 is TGTGCCAGCCACCGTGGCAGCCAAGAGACCCAGTACTTC. Translated: CASHRGSQETQYF. This sequence joins TRBV11-2 and TRBJ2-5; D is ambiguous. The CDR3 is made up of 13 amino acids. Germline V gives CDR1 SGHAT, CDR2 FQNNGV. Between the trimmed V and J ends, which lost 8 bases and 1 base, there was a span of 11 bases.

This clone has at least ten counts. This chain connects TRBV7-2 to TRBJ2-3; the match to TRBD2 covers 11 bases. With V trimmed by 3 bases and J by 11 bases, 1 base remained unmatched. CDR1 and CDR2 (germline): SGHTA, FQGNSA. This CDR3 is built from 12 residues. The CDR3 region is CASSFTSGRQYF. In DNA form, the CDR3 reads TGTGCCAGCAGCTTCACTAGCGGGAGGCAGTATTTT.

This rearrangement joins TRBV30 to TRBJ2-3, with D possibly matching TRBD2 (6 bases). The V end lost 4 bases, the J end lost 4 bases, and 33 bases lay between the germline ends. This CDR3 is 20 amino acids long. In germline, CDR1 is GTSNPN, CDR2 SVGIG (reference sequence). In DNA, the CDR3 is TGTGCCTGGACCCCGCGGGGTCTTTTTTCCGGGGATTCTAGGGCAGATACGCAGTATTTT. Protein product: CAWTPRGLFSGDSRADTQYF. The full variable domain, completed using reference TRBV30 and TRBJ2-3, is SQTIHQWPATLVQPVGSPLSLECTVEGTSNPNLYWYRQAAGRGLQLLFYSVGIGQISSEVPQNLSASRPQDRQFILSSKKLLLSDSGFYLCAWTPRGLFSGDSRADTQYFGPGTRLTVL.

The J gene is TRBJ2-7, the V gene TRBV7-8; 9 nucleotides match TRBD2. CDR1 and CDR2 (germline): SGHVS, FQNEAQ. With 1 base clipped from V and 4 bases from J, the junction kept 5 bases outside the gene matches. The CDR3 sequence is 15 residues long. CDR3 DNA sequence: TGTGCCAGCAGCTTAGTGCTAGCGGGAAGTTACGAGCAGTACTTC. Translated: CASSLVLAGSYEQYF.

The V gene is TRBV30, the J gene TRBJ2-1, with D unclear. Trimming cost V 4 bases and J 5 bases, with 9 bases left between them. Germline V gene lookup returns CDR1 GTSNPN and CDR2 SVGIG (reference sequence). This CDR3 region has 12 residues. CDR3 loop: CAWNARNNEQFF. As DNA, the CDR3 is TGTGCCTGGAACGCAAGAAACAATGAGCAGTTCTTC.

V is TRBV2 and J is TRBJ1-2; D ambiguous. Trimming left V 5 bases short and J 7 bases short, with 14 bases between. The germline CDR1 and CDR2 sequences are SNHLY and FYNNEI. The CDR3 contains 13 residues. This chain's CDR3 is CASSSGPLRGYTF. CDR3 nucleotide sequence: TGTGCCAGCAGTTCCGGTCCGCTACGTGGCTACACCTTC.

J is TRBJ2-5 and V is TRBV4-2; possibly TRBD1 or TRBD2 for D (6 bases each). The CDR3 extends over 15 amino acids. V lost 1 base, J lost 0 bases, and 9 bases lay in between. In germline, CDR1 is LGHNA, CDR2 YNFKEQ. This chain's CDR3 is CASSQGGADQETQYF. Here the CDR3 DNA reads TGTGCCAGCAGCCAAGGGGGGGCGGACCAAGAGACCCAGTACTTC.

J is TRBJ2-2 and V is TRBV10-3; no reliable D call. CDR1 is ENHRY, CDR2 SYGVKD, per germline. The CDR3 extends over 14 amino acids. V was clipped by 4 bases and J by 1 base, with 7 bases between them. CDR3 residues: CAISADGNTGELFF. Written as DNA, the CDR3 is TGTGCCATCAGTGCCGACGGGAACACCGGGGAGCTGTTTTTT.

This rearrangement joins TRBV7-2 to TRBJ2-7; D uncertain. Germline CDR1 is SGHTA and CDR2 is FQGNSA. The CDR3 is 15 amino acids. V was cut by 3 bases and J by 0 bases, with 12 bases left in between. CDR3: CASSFVGLGSYEQYF. The CDR3, as DNA: TGTGCCAGCAGCTTCGTTGGGCTTGGCTCCTACGAGCAGTACTTC. Supplemented by reference TRBV7-2 and TRBJ2-7, the full variable domain reads GAGVSQSPSNKVTEKGKDVELRCDPISGHTALYWYRQSLGQGLEFLIYFQGNSAPDKSGLPSDRFSAERTGGSVSTLTIQRTQQEDSAVYLCASSFVGLGSYEQYFGPGTRLTVT.

CDR3 protein: CASSSGHQDTQYF. As DNA, the CDR3 is TGTGCCAGCAGCTCGGGACATCAAGATACGCAGTATTTT. The V and J genes are TRBV11-2 and TRBJ2-3; TRBD1 might be the D (6 bases). The CDR3 is made up of 13 amino acids. V dropped 4 bases and J dropped 5 bases, with 10 bases sitting between them. The germline V gene has CDR1 SGHAT and CDR2 FQNNGV.

The chain links TRBV5-8 to TRBJ1-2; D not certain. Germline assignment: CDR1 SGHTS and CDR2 YDEGEE. The CDR3 sequence is 13 residues long. Trimming took 4 bases from V and 8 from J, leaving 15 bases between them. CDR3 amino acids: CASSINGLRGYTF. CDR3 bases: TGTGCCAGCAGCATTAACGGGCTTAGGGGCTACACCTTC.

The rearrangement uses TRBV14 and TRBJ1-4; D is ambiguous. The V end was cut by 4 bases, the J end by 7 bases, with 13 bases between. The CDR3 spans 14 residues. Germline loops: CDR1 SGHDN, CDR2 FVKESK. DNA for the CDR3: TGTGCCAGCAGCCTCGGAGCAGGAGTTGAAAAACTGTTTTTT. Encoded protein: CASSLGAGVEKLFF.

The chain combines TRBV5-1 with TRBJ2-3; D is ambiguous. Trimming took 1 base from V and 1 from J, leaving 10 bases between them. CDR3 length equals 15 residues. Germline V gene data show CDR1 as SGHRS and CDR2 as YFSETQ. The CDR3 here is CASSLLDRGTDTQYF. The CDR3 DNA is TGCGCCAGCAGCTTGCTGGACCGTGGCACAGATACGCAGTATTTT.

V gene TRBV30 combines with J gene TRBJ1-1, with unresolved D. The germline V and J ends were trimmed by 8 bases and 3 bases, with 16 bases remaining between them. This CDR3 is 13 amino acids long. Germline CDR1 GTSNPN, CDR2 SVGIG (reference sequence). The CDR3 region is CARRRGDYTEAFF. In DNA, the CDR3 is TGTGCCCGCCGACGGGGTGACTACACTGAAGCTTTCTTT.

The V and J genes are TRBV6-1 and TRBJ1-1; D ambiguous. The V and J ends lost 4 bases and 0 bases respectively, with 15 bases between them. CDR3 length: 16 residues. Germline assignment: CDR1 MNHNS and CDR2 SASEGT. The CDR3 nucleotides are TGTGCCAGCAGTGCCCGGGCATTCGGGATGAACACTGAAGCTTTCTTT. Translation gives CASSARAFGMNTEAFF.

This clone occurred once. The CDR3 region is CASSPAGSYEQYF. For the CDR3, the DNA is TGTGCCAGCAGTCCCGCGGGGTCCTACGAGCAGTACTTC. The rearrangement joins TRBV6-5 to TRBJ2-7, with a possible D match to TRBD2 (6 bases). This CDR3 has 13 amino acids. Trimming removed 5 bases from V and 1 base from J, with 9 bases in between. CDR1 MNHEY and CDR2 SVGAGI come from the germline V gene.

Points on this clone: The sample contains more than one DNA sequence encoding this CDR3. The chain recombines TRBV5-1 with TRBJ2-3, with 7 bases lining up with TRBD2. The CDR3 is made up of 15 amino acids. Germline CDR1 and CDR2: SGHRS and YFSETQ. After removal of 0 bases from V and 3 bases from J, the junction contained 4 bases not matched to a gene. The CDR3 DNA follows: TGCGCCAGCAGCTTGGTAGGGAGGGGAACAGATACGCAGTATTTT. This codes for CASSLVGRGTDTQYF.

The CDR3 here is CASSWITSGLTYEQYF. CDR3 DNA: TGTGCCAGCAGCTGGATCACTAGCGGATTAACCTACGAGCAGTACTTC. The V and J genes are TRBV7-9 and TRBJ2-7, with 8 positions matching TRBD2. Germline lookup yields CDR1 SEHNR and CDR2 FQNEAQ (reference sequence). The CDR3 consists of 16 residues. Trimming removed 4 bases from V and 2 bases from J; junction bases left unmatched: 10.

The V and J genes are TRBV10-3 and TRBJ2-2; 7 bases fit TRBD2. The V gene's germline CDR1 is ENHRY and CDR2 SYGVKD. V shed 6 bases, J shed 5 bases, and the junction held 3 bases outside the gene matches. This CDR3 has 13 residues. In DNA form, the CDR3 reads TGTGCCATCAGCGAGGGAGGGACCGGGGAGCTGTTTTTT. Protein: CAISEGGTGELFF.

This chain links TRBV25-1 with TRBJ1-6; D is uncertain. The ends were cut back, 7 bases at V and 10 bases at J, with 14 bases in the middle. Germline V gives CDR1 MGHDK, CDR2 SYGVNS. The CDR3 is made up of 13 amino acids. CDR3 protein: CASKGMDGSPLHF. The CDR3 nucleotides are TGTGCCAGCAAAGGGATGGATGGGTCACCCCTCCACTTT.

This chain connects TRBV18 to TRBJ2-2; tentatively, D is TRBD2 (7 bases). V was cut by 3 bases and J by 5 bases, with 19 bases left in between. From germline, CDR1 is KGHSH and CDR2 LQKENI. This CDR3 is built from 17 residues. The CDR3 protein is CASSPPAGAGHTGELFF. For the CDR3, the DNA is TGTGCCAGCTCACCCCCCGCGGGGGCAGGCCATACCGGGGAGCTGTTTTTT.

The rearrangement joins TRBV5-5 to TRBJ1-3; unclear D gene. The CDR3 is 16 residues long. Germline V CDR1 and CDR2: SGHKS, YYEKEE (reference sequence). With 0 bases removed from V and 0 bases from J, the gap between germline ends came to 10 bases. The CDR3 bases are TGTGCCAGCAGCTTGGCCGTTGGGCTCTCTGGAAACACCATATATTTT. Its translation is CASSLAVGLSGNTIYF.

The CDR3 here is CASTPTGLNTGELFF. The CDR3 bases are TGTGCCAGCACCCCGACAGGGCTGAACACCGGGGAGCTGTTTTTT. The V gene is TRBV25-1, the J gene TRBJ2-2, with 7 bases aligning to TRBD1. With 7 bases clipped from V and 1 base from J, the junction kept 6 bases outside the gene matches. CDR1 MGHDK and CDR2 SYGVNS come from the germline V gene. This CDR3 is built from 15 residues.

The chain combines TRBV2 with TRBJ2-1; D gene uncertain. The CDR3 consists of 10 residues. Trimming removed 3 bases at V and 15 bases at J, with 9 bases between. Germline V CDR1 and CDR2: SNHLY, FYNNEI. The CDR3 region is CASSENDRFF. CDR3 nucleotide sequence: TGTGCCAGCAGTGAGAACGATCGGTTCTTC.

This chain uses TRBV10-2 with TRBJ2-7; 8 positions agree with TRBD2. Per germline, CDR1 WSHSY and CDR2 SAAADI. This CDR3 contains 13 residues. V trimming: 7 bases; J trimming: 4 bases; junction bases outside the gene matches: 6. The DNA for the CDR3 is TGCGCCAGCAAACGGGAGGGCCAGTACGAGCAGTACTTC. This codes for CASKREGQYEQYF.